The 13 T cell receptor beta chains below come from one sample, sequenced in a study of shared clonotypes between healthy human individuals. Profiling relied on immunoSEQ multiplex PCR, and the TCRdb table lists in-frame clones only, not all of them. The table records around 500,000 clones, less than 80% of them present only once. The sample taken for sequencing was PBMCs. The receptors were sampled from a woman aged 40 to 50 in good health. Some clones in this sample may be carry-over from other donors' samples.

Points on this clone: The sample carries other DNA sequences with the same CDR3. The CDR3 reads CASRVNTEAFF. CDR3 nucleotide sequence: TGTGCCAGCAGAGTTAACACTGAAGCTTTCTTT. V and J are TRBV2 and TRBJ1-1; no reliable D call. The CDR3 covers 11 residues. The germline gives CDR1 SNHLY, CDR2 FYNNEI. The V and J ends lost 6 bases and 2 bases respectively, with 4 bases between them.

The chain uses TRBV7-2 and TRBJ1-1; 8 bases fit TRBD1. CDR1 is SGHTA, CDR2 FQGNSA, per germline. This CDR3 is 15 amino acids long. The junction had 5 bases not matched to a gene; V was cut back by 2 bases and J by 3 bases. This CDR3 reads CASSLSGGDDTEAFF. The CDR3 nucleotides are TGTGCCAGCAGCTTATCAGGGGGCGATGACACTGAAGCTTTCTTT.

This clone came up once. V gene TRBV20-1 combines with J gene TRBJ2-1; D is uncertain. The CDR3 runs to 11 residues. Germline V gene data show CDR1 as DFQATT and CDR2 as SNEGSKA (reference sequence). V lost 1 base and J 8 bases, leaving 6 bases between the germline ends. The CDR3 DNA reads TGCAGTGCTAGAGTAGACGATGAGCAGTTCTTC. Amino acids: CSARVDDEQFF.

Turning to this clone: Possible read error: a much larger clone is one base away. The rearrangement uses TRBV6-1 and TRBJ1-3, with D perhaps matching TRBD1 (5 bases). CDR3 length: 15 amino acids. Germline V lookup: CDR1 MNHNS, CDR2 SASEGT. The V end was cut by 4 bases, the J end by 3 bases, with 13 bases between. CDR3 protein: CASSGGIAFGNTIYF. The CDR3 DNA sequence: TGTGCCAGCAGTGGGGGGATCGCGTTTGGAAACACCATATATTTT.

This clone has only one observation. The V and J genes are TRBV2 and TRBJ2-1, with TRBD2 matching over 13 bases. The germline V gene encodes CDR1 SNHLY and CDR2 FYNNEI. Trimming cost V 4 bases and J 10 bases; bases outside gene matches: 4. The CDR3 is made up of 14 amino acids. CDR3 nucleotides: TGTGCCAGCAGTGGACTAGCGGGAGGAAGGGAGCAGTTCTTC. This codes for CASSGLAGGREQFF.

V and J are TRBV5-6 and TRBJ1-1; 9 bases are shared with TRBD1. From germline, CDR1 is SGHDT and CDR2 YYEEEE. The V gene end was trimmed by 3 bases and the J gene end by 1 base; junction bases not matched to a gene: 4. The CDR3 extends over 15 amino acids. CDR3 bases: TGTGCCAGCAGCTCCCCGGGACAGGGGAACACTGAAGCTTTCTTT. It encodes CASSSPGQGNTEAFF.

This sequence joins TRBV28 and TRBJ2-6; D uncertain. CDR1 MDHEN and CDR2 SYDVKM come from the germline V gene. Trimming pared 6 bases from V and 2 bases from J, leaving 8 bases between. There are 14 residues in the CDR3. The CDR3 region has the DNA TGTGCCAGCAGACAATATGCTGGGGCCAACGTCCTGACTTTC. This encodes CASRQYAGANVLTF.

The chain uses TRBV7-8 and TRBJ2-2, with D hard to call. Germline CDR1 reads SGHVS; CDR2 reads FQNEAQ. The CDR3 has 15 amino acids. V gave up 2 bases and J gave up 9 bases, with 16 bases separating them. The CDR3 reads CASSLTGPYQRELFF. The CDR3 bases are TGTGCCAGCAGCTTAACCGGGCCGTATCAACGGGAGCTGTTTTTT.

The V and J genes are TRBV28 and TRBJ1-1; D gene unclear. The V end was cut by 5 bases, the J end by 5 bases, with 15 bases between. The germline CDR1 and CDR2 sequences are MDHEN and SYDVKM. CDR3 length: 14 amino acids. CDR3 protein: CASSLFAGETEAFF. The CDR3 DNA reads TGTGCCAGCAGTCTCTTCGCCGGCGAAACTGAAGCTTTCTTT.

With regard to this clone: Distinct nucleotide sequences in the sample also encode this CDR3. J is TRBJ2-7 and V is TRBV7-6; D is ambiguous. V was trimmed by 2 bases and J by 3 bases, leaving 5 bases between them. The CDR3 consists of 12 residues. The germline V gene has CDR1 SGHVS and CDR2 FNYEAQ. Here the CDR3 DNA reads TGTGCCAGCAGCTTATACAGCTACGAGCAGTACTTC. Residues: CASSLYSYEQYF.

The CDR3 region is CSTRMNTEAFF. The CDR3 nucleotides are TGCTCCACACGCATGAACACTGAAGCTTTCTTT. This sequence joins TRBV20-1 and TRBJ1-1; D remains unclear. Per the germline V gene, CDR1 is DFQATT and CDR2 is SNEGSKA (reference sequence). The CDR3 sequence is 11 residues long.

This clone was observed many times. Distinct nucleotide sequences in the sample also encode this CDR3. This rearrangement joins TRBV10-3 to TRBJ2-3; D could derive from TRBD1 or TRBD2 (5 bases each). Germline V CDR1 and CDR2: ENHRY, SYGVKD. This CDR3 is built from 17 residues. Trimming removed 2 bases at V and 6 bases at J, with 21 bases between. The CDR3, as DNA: TGTGCCATCAGTGAGGTGTGGGGACCCCCCAACACGGATACGCAGTATTTT. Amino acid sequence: CAISEVWGPPNTDTQYF.

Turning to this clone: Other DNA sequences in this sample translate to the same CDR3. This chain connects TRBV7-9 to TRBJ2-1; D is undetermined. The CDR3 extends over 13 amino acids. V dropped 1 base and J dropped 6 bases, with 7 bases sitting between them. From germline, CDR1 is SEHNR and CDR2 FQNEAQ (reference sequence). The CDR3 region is CASSLGRSNEQFF. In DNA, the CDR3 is TGTGCCAGCAGCTTAGGGCGGAGCAATGAGCAGTTCTTC.